A selection of T cell receptor beta chains follows, all from one sample in a study of T-cell memory formation after mild COVID-19. One entry per CDR3 protein, called by TCRdb with MiXCR from the 5' RACE reads. The table shows 70,000 to 95,000 distinct CDR3 sequences, with about 13% occurring only once. Source material: PBMCs or a T cell subset sorted from them (not recorded which). The receptors come from a man between 18 and 29 years old who had mild COVID-19 (a few samples of this study predate the infection). Cell type and time point are not known. CDR3s include the opening cysteine and the closing phenylalanine or tryptophan. The D gene is left open where the match is weak.

-	TRBJ2-3	TRBV12-3/TRBV12-4	CASSIAVGGTDTQYF
-	TRBJ1-2	TRBV12-3/TRBV12-4	CASTDTGRGYTF
TRBD1	TRBJ2-7	TRBV5-1	CASSLEYRGRYEQYF
-	TRBJ2-5	TRBV9	CASSQLPKETQYF
-	TRBJ2-5	TRBV7-9	CASSLVGLDLWRETQYF
-	TRBJ2-3	TRBV9	CASSESGAADTQYF
-	TRBJ1-5	TRBV6-2/TRBV6-3	CASSNPLGLSNQPQHF
-	TRBJ2-1	TRBV12-3/TRBV12-4	CASSSMNYNEQFF
-	TRBJ2-1	TRBV21-1	CASSIVGDEQFF
-	TRBJ2-7	TRBV5-1	CASSLSTVSYEQYF